A selection of T cell receptor beta chains follows, all from one sample in a study of T cells in localized non-small cell lung cancer. Sequencing was performed with immunoSEQ multiplex PCR; in TCRdb, only in-frame clones are kept and a portion is missing. The sample includes tens of thousands of clones, approximately 83% of them seen just once. Here the sequenced sample was peripheral blood, taken before any cancer treatment. These receptor sequences come from a man aged 35 to 70 with stage I lung adenocarcinoma. Both conserved end residues are part of each CDR3. Fields, in order: CDR3 length, D gene, V gene, clone size, J gene, CDR3 protein, CDR3 DNA. A D gene is named only where the DNA matches it firmly. Expanded clones are given a class, and other clones once, few, many or no size at all.

14	.	TRBV4-3	.	TRBJ2-3	CASSQVTNTDTQYF	TGCGCCAGCAGCCAAGTTACGAACACAGATACGCAGTATTTT
14	.	TRBV5-1	.	TRBJ1-1	CASSSGGMNTEAFF	TGCGCCAGCAGCTCGGGTGGAATGAACACTGAAGCTTTCTTT
14	.	TRBV28	.	TRBJ2-7	CASSGSGGYYEQYF	TGTGCCAGCAGTGGATCAGGGGGGTACTACGAGCAGTACTTC
13	.	TRBV4-3	.	TRBJ1-1	CASSQERQGEAFF	TGCGCCAGCAGCCAAGAAAGGCAGGGTGAAGCTTTCTTT
14	.	TRBV7-2	.	TRBJ1-1	CASSPDGAGTEAFF	TGTGCCAGCAGCCCAGACGGGGCAGGCACTGAAGCTTTCTTT
16	.	TRBV27	.	TRBJ2-3	CASRLSAGGSVNTQYF	TGTGCCAGCCGGCTCTCGGCAGGGGGGAGTGTAAATACGCAGTATTTT
20	TRBD1	TRBV7-8	.	TRBJ1-5	CASSLARMDHRGRLNQPQHF	TGTGCCAGCAGCTTAGCCCGGATGGATCACAGGGGGCGATTGAATCAGCCCCAGCATTTT
12	.	TRBV13	.	TRBJ2-5	CASSANQETQYF	TGTGCCAGCAGCGCCAACCAAGAGACCCAGTACTTC
14	.	TRBV7-3	.	TRBJ2-3	CASSLLGFTDTQYF	TGTGCCAGCAGCTTACTAGGTTTCACAGATACGCAGTATTTT
9	.	TRBV21-1	once	TRBJ2-7	CADNPQQYF	TGTGCAGATAATCCCCAGCAGTACTTC
15	.	TRBV19	.	TRBJ2-5	CASSILSGGLETQYF	TGTGCCAGTAGTATCTTAAGTGGGGGTCTGGAGACCCAGTACTTC
13	.	TRBV19	.	TRBJ1-5	CASTGSLNQPQHF	TGTGCCAGTACGGGCAGCCTAAATCAGCCCCAGCATTTT
14	.	TRBV10-3	.	TRBJ1-1	CAISEQAMNTEAFF	TGTGCCATCAGTGAGCAGGCGATGAACACTGAAGCTTTCTTT
14	TRBD1	TRBV5-4	.	TRBJ1-2	CASSLPGQNYGYTF	TGTGCCAGCAGCTTGCCGGGACAGAACTATGGCTACACCTTC
13	.	TRBV13	.	TRBJ2-1	CASSMGLHNEQFF	TGTGCCAGCAGCATGGGACTCCACAATGAGCAGTTCTTC
17	TRBD2	TRBV7-6	few	TRBJ2-3	CASSLGAGGPGTDTQYF	TGTGCCAGCAGCTTAGGGGCGGGAGGGCCCGGCACAGATACGCAGTATTTT
13	.	TRBV7-9	.	TRBJ2-3	CASSLGSRDTQYF	TGTGCCAGCAGTTTAGGAAGCAGAGATACGCAGTATTTT
14	.	TRBV6-4	.	TRBJ1-5	CASANRYSNQPQHF	TGTGCCAGCGCCAACAGATATAGCAATCAGCCCCAGCATTTT
16	TRBD2	TRBV5-8	.	TRBJ2-1	CASSLEGGPSRNEQFF	TGTGCCAGCAGCTTGGAGGGAGGGCCCTCCCGCAATGAGCAGTTCTTC
13	TRBD2	TRBV27	.	TRBJ2-3	CASSLRAGGPTYF	TGTGCCAGCAGTTTACGAGCGGGAGGGCCCACGTATTTT
15	TRBD1	TRBV6-1	.	TRBJ2-2	CASRRDRGWTGELFF	TGTGCCAGCAGACGGGACAGGGGGTGGACCGGGGAGCTGTTTTTT
14	.	TRBV29-1	.	TRBJ1-3	CSVEVTDPGNTIYF	TGCAGCGTTGAAGTTACGGACCCCGGAAACACCATATATTTT
16	TRBD1	TRBV4-3	.	TRBJ2-1	CASSQGWDRPYNEQFF	TGCGCCAGCAGCCAAGGTTGGGACAGGCCATACAATGAGCAGTTCTTC
15	.	TRBV7-2	.	TRBJ2-1	CASSLGSSVYNEQFF	TGTGCCAGCAGCTTAGGTTCTAGCGTTTACAATGAGCAGTTCTTC
15	.	TRBV13	.	TRBJ2-1	CASCVGGGGESEQFF	TGTGCCAGCTGTGTCGGTGGCGGAGGAGAGTCAGAGCAGTTCTTC
14	TRBD1	TRBV6-1	few	TRBJ1-2	CASSADRGNYGYTF	TGTGCCAGCAGCGCCGACAGGGGTAACTATGGCTACACCTTC
12	TRBD1	TRBV11-2	.	TRBJ2-1	CASSSQGNEQFF	TGTGCCAGCAGCTCACAGGGGAATGAGCAGTTCTTC
16	.	TRBV4-1	.	TRBJ2-3	CASSHPQPSLTDTQYF	TGCGCCAGCAGCCATCCCCAGCCTTCCCTAACAGATACGCAGTATTTT
14	.	TRBV5-4	.	TRBJ2-7	CASKPTSTSYEQYF	TGTGCCAGCAAGCCGACTAGTACCTCCTACGAGCAGTACTTC
15	TRBD2	TRBV19	.	TRBJ2-1	CASASGGRSYNEQFF	TGTGCCAGTGCTAGCGGGGGGAGGTCCTACAATGAGCAGTTCTTC
17	.	TRBV27	.	TRBJ2-2	CASSRPQDGSNTGELFF	TGTGCCAGCAGTCGGCCGCAGGACGGGTCAAACACCGGGGAGCTGTTTTTT
19	TRBD1	TRBV19	.	TRBJ2-6	CASSIWSGQGNSGANVLTF	TGTGCCAGTAGTATCTGGAGTGGACAGGGGAATTCTGGGGCCAACGTCCTGACTTTC
16	TRBD1	TRBV19	.	TRBJ1-2	CASSNFPTQGGYGYTF	TGTGCCAGTAGTAACTTCCCGACCCAGGGGGGGTACGGCTACACCTTC
16	.	TRBV7-3	.	TRBJ1-2	CASSSSADRLRDGYTF	TGTGCCAGCAGCTCATCGGCGGACCGGCTCAGGGATGGCTACACCTTC
14	.	TRBV5-5	.	TRBJ2-5	CASSFGGGAETQYF	TGTGCCAGCAGCTTTGGTGGGGGTGCCGAGACCCAGTACTTC
14	.	TRBV23-1	.	TRBJ1-2	CASSQSDINYGYTF	TGCGCCAGCAGTCAATCGGACATCAACTATGGCTACACCTTC
14	TRBD2	TRBV4-1	.	TRBJ2-7	CASSSREGRQEQYF	TGCGCCAGCAGCTCGCGGGAGGGCCGTCAGGAGCAGTACTTC
14	.	TRBV7-2	.	TRBJ2-5	CASTRPGSKETQYF	TGTGCCAGCACGCGCCCGGGCTCAAAGGAGACCCAGTACTTC
17	.	TRBV21-1	.	TRBJ1-1	CASSPRDRGPLSTEAFF	TGTGCCAGCAGCCCCCGGGACAGGGGGCCTTTATCAACTGAAGCTTTCTTT
12	TRBD1	TRBV2	few	TRBJ1-1	CASRRGTGSAFF	TGTGCCAGCAGGAGGGGGACAGGTAGCGCTTTCTTT
12	.	TRBV7-2	.	TRBJ2-1	CASSLQGSGQFF	TGTGCCAGCAGCTTACAGGGTTCTGGGCAGTTCTTC
15	TRBD1	TRBV5-5	.	TRBJ2-7	CASSLNRDSHYEQYF	TGTGCCAGCAGTTTAAACCGGGACAGTCACTACGAGCAGTACTTC
15	TRBD1	TRBV5-1	.	TRBJ2-1	CASSPDRVPYNEQFF	TGCGCCAGCAGTCCAGACAGGGTCCCCTACAATGAGCAGTTCTTC
15	TRBD2	TRBV18	.	TRBJ2-7	CASSGTSGYSYEQYF	TGTGCCAGCTCGGGAACTAGCGGGTACTCCTACGAGCAGTACTTC
15	TRBD1	TRBV4-2	.	TRBJ2-3	CASSQGTGGADTQYF	TGTGCCAGCAGCCAAGGGACAGGGGGCGCAGATACGCAGTATTTT
13	TRBD2	TRBV2	.	TRBJ2-1	CASVLAGASEQFF	TGTGCCAGCGTACTAGCGGGAGCTAGTGAGCAGTTCTTC
12	.	TRBV4-3	.	TRBJ1-2	CASSQKSGGYTF	TGCGCCAGCAGCCAAAAAAGTGGTGGCTACACCTTC